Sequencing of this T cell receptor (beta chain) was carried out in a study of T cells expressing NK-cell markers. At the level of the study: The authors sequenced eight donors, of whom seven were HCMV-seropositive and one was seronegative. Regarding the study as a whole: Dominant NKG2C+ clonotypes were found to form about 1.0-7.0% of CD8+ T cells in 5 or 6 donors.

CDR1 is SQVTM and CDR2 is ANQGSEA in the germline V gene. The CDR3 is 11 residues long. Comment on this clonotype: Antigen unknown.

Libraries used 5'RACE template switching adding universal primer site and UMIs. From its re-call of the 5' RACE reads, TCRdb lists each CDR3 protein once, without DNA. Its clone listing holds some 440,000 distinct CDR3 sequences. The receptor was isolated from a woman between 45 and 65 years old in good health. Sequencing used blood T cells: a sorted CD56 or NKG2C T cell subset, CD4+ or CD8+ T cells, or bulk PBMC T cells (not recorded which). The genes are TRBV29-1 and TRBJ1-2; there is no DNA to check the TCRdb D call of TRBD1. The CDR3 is CSGQGQYGYTF.